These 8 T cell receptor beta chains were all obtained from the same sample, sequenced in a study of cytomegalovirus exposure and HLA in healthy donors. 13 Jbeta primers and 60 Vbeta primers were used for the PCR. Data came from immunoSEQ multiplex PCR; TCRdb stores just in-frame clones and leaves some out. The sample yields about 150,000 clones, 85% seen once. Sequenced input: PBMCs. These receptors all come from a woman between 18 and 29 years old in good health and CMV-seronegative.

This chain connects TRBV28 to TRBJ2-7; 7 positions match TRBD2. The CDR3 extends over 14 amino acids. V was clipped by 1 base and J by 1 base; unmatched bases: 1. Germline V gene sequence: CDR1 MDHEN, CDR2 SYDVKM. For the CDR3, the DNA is TGTGCCAGCAGTTTATTGCGGGGGTCCTACGAGCAGTACTTC. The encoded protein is CASSLLRGSYEQYF.

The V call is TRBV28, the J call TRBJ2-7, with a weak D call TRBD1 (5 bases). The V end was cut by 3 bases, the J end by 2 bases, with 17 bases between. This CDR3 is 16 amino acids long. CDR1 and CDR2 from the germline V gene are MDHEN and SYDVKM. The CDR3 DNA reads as TGTGCCAGCAGTTTGTCCTACTCCGCAGGGACCTACGAGCAGTACTTC. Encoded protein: CASSLSYSAGTYEQYF.

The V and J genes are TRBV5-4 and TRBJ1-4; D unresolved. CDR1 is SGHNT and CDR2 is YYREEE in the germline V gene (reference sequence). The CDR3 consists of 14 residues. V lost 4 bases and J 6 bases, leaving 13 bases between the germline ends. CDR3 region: CASSPDMRDEKLFF. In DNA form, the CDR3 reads TGTGCCAGCAGCCCCGACATGCGCGATGAAAAACTGTTTTTT.

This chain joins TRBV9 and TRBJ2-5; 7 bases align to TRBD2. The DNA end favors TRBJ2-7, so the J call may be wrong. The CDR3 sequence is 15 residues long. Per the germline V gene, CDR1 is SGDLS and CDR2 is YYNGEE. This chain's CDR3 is CASSVAGASGYEQYF. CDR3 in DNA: TGTGCCAGCAGCGTAGCTGGTGCTAGCGGCTACGAGCAGTACTTC.

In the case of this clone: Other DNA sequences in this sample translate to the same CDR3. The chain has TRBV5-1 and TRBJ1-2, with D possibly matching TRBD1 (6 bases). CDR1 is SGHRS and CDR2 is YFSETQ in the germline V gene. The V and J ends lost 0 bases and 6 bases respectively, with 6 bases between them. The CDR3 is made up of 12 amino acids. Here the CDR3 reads CASSLDRDGYTF. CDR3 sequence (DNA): TGCGCCAGCAGCTTGGACAGGGATGGCTACACCTTC. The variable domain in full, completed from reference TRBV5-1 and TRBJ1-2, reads KAGVTQTPRYLIKTRGQQVTLSCSPISGHRSVSWYQQTPGQGLQFLFEYFSETQRNKGNFPGRFSGRQFSNSRSEMNVSTLELGDSALYLCASSLDRDGYTFGSGTRLTVV.

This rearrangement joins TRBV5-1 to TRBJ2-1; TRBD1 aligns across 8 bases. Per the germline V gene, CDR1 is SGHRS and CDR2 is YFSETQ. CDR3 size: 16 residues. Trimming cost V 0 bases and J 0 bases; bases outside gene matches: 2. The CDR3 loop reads CASSLAGTGSYNEQFF. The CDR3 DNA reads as TGCGCCAGCAGCTTGGCCGGGACAGGCTCCTACAATGAGCAGTTCTTC.

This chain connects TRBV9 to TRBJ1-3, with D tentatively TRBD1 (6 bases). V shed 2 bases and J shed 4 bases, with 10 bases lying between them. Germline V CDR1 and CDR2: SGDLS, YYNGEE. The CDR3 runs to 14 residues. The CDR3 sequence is CASSVARGGNTIYF. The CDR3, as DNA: TGTGCCAGCAGCGTCGCCAGGGGCGGAAACACCATATATTTT.

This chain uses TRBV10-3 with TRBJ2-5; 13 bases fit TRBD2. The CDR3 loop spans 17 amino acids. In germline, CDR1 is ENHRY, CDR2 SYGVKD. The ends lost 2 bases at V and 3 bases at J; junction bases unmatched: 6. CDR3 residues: CAISEPGTSGKEETQYF. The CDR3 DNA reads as TGTGCCATCAGTGAGCCAGGGACTAGCGGGAAAGAAGAGACCCAGTACTTC.